This T cell receptor (beta chain) was found in a study of a mutant IDH1 vaccine in newly diagnosed glioma. Study details: The treated population exhibited a male proportion of roughly 60%, a female proportion of approximately 38%, and a mean age of 40.4 years.

Details on this clone: What it binds is not known.

Time point given: week 23, last vaccination. The vaccine gave 300 ug of a 20-mer mutant IDH1 peptide subcutaneously per dose. The CDR3 is 16 residues long. V lost 2 bases and J lost 0, with 11 bases in between. Germline V CDR1 and CDR2: MGHDK, SYGVNS. Produced via immunoSEQ multiplex PCR; TCRdb's table is partial and in-frame only. The table shows about 54,000 clones, with 75% to 85% occurring only once. This sequence was found in a middle-aged man with glioma. Sequences were derived from PBMCs, sampled from a glioma patient whose treatment included an IDH1 peptide vaccine. The chain employs TRBV25-1 and TRBJ1-3, with D maybe TRBD1 (6 bases). The CDR3 sequence: CASSELGASSGNTIYF. The DNA for the CDR3 is TGTGCCAGCAGTGAACTGGGGGCGAGCTCTGGAAACACCATATATTTT.